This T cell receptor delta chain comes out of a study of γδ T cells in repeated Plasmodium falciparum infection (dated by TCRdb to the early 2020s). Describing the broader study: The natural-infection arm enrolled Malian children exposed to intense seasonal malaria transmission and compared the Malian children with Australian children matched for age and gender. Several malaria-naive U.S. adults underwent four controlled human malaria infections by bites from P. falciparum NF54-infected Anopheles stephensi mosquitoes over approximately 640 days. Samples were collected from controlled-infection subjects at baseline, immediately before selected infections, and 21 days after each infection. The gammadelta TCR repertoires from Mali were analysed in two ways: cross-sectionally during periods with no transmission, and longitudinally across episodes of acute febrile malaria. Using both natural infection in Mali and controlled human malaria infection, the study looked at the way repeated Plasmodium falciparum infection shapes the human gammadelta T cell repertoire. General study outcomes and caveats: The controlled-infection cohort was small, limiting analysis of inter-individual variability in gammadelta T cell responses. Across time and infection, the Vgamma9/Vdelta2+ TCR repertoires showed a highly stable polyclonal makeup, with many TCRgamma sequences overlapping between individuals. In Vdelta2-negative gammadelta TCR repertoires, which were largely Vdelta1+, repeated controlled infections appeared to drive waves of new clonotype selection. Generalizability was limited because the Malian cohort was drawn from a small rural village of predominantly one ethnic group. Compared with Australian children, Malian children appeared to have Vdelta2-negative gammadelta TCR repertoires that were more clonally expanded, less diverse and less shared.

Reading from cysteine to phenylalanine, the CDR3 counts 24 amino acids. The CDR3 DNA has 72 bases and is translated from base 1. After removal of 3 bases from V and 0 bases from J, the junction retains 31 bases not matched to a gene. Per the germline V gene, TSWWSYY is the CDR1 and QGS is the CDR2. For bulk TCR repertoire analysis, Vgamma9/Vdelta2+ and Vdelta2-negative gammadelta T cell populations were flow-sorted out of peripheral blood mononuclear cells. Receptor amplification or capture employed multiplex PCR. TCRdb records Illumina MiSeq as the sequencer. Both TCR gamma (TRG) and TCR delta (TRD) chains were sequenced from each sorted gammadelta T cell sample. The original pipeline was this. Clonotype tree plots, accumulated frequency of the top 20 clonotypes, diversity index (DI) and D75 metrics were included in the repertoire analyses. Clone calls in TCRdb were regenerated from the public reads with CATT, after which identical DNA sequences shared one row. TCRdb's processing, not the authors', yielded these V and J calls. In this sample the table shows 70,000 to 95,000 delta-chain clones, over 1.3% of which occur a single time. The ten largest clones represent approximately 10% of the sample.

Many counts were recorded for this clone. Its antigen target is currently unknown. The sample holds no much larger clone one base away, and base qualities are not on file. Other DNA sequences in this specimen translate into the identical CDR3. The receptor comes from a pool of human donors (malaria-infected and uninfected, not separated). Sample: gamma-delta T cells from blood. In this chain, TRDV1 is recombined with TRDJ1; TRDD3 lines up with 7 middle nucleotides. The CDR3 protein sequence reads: CALGDLRCPLGTGAVGGYTDKLIF. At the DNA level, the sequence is TGTGCTCTTGGGGACCTCCGGTGTCCTCTTGGGACTGGGGCCGTGGGGGGGTACACCGATAAACTCATCTTT.